This TCR beta chain comes out of a study of post-analysis software for immune sequencing data. Study-level results: TRBV5-6, TRBV5-1 and TRBV20-1 belonged to a set of roughly 5 TRBV segments that were more frequent in patients than controls.

A remark on this clonotype: Its antigen is as yet unknown.

J gave up 0 bases and V 4 bases, and 6 bases lay outside the gene matches. This CDR3 comprises 15 residues. Looked up from germline, CDR1 is LGHDT and CDR2 is YNNKEL (reference sequence). The authors incorporated unique molecular identifiers into the TCR beta cDNA libraries. TCRdb independently ran MiXCR on the PCR reads; one entry per CDR3 protein. The sample holds almost 700,000 distinct CDR3 sequences; approximately 60% are singletons and the top ten take about 11%. This TCR derives from a girl aged 2 to 9 with multiple sclerosis. The V call is TRBV3-1, the J call TRBJ2-7; TRBD2 matches at 7 bases. Source material: blood. The CDR3 DNA sequence: TGTGCCAGCAGCCCACGGTCGGGGGGCTCCTACGAGCAGTACTTC. Protein sequence: CASSPRSGGSYEQYF.